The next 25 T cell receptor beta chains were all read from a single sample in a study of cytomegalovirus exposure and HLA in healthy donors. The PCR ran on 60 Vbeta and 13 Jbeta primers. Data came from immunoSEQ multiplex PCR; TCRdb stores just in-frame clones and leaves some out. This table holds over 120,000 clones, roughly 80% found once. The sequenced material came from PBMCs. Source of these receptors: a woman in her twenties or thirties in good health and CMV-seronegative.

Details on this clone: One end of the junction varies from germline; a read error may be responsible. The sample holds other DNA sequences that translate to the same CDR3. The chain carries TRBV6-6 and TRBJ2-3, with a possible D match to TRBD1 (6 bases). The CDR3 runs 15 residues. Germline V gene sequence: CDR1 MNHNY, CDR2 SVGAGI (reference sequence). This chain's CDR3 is CASSSTGTGTDTQYF. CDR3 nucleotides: TGTGCCAGTAGTTCAACAGGGACGGGCACAGATACGCAGTATTTT.

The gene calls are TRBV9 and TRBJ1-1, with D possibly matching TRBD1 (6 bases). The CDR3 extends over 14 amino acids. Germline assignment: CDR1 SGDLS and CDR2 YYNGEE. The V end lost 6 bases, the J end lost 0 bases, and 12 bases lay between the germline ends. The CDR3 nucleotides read TGTGCCAGCACGCACGGGGGGCTGAACACTGAAGCTTTCTTT. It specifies CASTHGGLNTEAFF.

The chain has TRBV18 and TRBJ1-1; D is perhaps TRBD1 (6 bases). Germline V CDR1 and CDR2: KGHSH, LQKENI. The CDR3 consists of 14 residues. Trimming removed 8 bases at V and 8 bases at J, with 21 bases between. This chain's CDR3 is CASGTGGDTVEAFF. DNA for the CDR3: TGTGCCAGCGGGACCGGGGGGGACACAGTAGAAGCTTTCTTT.

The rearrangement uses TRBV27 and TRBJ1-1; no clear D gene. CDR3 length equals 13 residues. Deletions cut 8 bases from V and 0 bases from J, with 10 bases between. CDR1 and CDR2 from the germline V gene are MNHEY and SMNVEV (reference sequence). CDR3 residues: CASARLMNTEAFF. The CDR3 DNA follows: TGTGCCAGCGCTAGGCTCATGAACACTGAAGCTTTCTTT.

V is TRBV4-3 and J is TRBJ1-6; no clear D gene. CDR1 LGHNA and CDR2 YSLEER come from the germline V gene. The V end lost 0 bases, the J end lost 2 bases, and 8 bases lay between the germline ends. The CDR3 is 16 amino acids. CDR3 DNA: TGCGCCAGCAGCCAAGAATGGGAGCCCTATAATTCACCCCTCCACTTT. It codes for CASSQEWEPYNSPLHF.

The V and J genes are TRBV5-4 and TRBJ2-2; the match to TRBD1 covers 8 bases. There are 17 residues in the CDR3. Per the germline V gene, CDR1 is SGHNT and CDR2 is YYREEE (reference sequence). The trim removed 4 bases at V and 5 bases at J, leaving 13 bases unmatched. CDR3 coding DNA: TGTGCCAGCAGCCTTAACTTAGGACAGGGCGGTACCGGGGAGCTGTTTTTT. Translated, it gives CASSLNLGQGGTGELFF.

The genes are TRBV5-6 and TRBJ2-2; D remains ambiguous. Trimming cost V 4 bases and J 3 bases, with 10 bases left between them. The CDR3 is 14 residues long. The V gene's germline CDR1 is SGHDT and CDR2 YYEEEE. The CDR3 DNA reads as TGTGCCAGCAGCCGTGCAGGTTACACCGGGGAGCTGTTTTTT. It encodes CASSRAGYTGELFF.

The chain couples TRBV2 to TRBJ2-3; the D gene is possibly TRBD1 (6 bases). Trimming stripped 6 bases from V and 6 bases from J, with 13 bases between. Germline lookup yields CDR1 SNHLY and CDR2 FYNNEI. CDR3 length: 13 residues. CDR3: CASRTRGWDTQYF. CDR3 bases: TGTGCCAGCAGGACGAGGGGGTGGGATACGCAGTATTTT.

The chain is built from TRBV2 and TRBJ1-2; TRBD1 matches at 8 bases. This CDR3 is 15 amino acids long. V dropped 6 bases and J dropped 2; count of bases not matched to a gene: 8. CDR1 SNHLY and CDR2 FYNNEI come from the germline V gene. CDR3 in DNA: TGTGCCAGCAGGCATCGACAGGGGTGGAACTATGGCTACACCTTC. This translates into CASRHRQGWNYGYTF.

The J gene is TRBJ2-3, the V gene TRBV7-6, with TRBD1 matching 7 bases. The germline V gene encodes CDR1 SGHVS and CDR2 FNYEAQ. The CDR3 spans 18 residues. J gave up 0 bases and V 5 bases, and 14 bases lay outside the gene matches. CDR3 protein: CASSPTGAGGSSTDTQYF. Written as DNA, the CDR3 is TGTGCCAGCAGCCCAACCGGGGCAGGGGGATCTAGCACAGATACGCAGTATTTT.

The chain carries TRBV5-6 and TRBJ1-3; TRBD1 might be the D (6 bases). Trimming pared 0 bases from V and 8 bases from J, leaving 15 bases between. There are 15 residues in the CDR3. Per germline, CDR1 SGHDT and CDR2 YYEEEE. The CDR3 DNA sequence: TGTGCCAGCAGCTTGGCACAGGGCCTGGGGGACACCATATATTTT. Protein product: CASSLAQGLGDTIYF.

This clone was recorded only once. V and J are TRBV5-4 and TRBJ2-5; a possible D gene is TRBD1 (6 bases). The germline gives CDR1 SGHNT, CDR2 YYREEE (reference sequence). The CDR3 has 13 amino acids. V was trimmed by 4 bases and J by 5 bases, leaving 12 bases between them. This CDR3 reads CASSNRDTETQYF. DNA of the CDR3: TGTGCCAGCAGCAACCGGGACACGGAGACCCAGTACTTC.

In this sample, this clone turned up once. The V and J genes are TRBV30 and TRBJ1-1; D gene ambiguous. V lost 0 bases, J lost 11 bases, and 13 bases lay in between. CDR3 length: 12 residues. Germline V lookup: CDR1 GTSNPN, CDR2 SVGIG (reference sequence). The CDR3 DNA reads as TGTGCCTGGAGTGTACGTAGGTGCGGGGCTTTCTTT. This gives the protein CAWSVRRCGAFF. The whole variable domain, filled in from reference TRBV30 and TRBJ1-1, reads SQTIHQWPATLVQPVGSPLSLECTVEGTSNPNLYWYRQAAGRGLQLLFYSVGIGQISSEVPQNLSASRPQDRQFILSSKKLLLSDSGFYLCAWSVRRCGAFFGQGTRLTVV.

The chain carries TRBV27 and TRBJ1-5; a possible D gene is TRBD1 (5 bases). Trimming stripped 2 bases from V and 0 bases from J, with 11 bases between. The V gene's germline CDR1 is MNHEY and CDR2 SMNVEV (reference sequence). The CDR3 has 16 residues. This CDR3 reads CASSLVGTHSNQPQHF. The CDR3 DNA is TGTGCCAGCAGTTTAGTGGGGACTCATAGCAATCAGCCCCAGCATTTT.

The CDR3 sequence: CASSLFSVSPGYEQYF. As DNA, the CDR3 is TGTGCCAGCAGTTTATTCTCAGTGTCCCCTGGCTACGAGCAGTACTTC. The V gene is TRBV27, the J gene TRBJ2-7; D is unresolved. V was shortened by 1 base and J by 3 bases, with 16 bases between the two germline ends. Germline V lookup: CDR1 MNHEY, CDR2 SMNVEV (reference sequence). This CDR3 has 16 residues.

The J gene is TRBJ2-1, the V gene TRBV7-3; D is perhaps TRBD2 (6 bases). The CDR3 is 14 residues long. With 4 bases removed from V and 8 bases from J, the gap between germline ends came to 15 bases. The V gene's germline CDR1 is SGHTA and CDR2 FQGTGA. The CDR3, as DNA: TGTGCCAGCAGCTCATTAGGAGGGCCTGATGAGCAGTTCTTC. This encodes CASSSLGGPDEQFF.

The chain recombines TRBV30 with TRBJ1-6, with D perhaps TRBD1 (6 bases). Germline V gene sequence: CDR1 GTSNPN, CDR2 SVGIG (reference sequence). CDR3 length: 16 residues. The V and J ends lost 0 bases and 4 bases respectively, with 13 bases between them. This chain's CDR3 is CAWSVSPQGYNSPLHF. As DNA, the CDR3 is TGTGCCTGGAGTGTATCGCCACAGGGTTATAATTCACCCCTCCACTTT.

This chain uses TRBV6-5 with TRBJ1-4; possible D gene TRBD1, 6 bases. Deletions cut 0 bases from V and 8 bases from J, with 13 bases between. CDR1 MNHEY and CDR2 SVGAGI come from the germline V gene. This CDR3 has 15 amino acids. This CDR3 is CASSYSSGVGEKLFF. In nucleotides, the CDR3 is TGTGCCAGCAGTTACTCGTCAGGGGTGGGCGAAAAACTGTTTTTT.

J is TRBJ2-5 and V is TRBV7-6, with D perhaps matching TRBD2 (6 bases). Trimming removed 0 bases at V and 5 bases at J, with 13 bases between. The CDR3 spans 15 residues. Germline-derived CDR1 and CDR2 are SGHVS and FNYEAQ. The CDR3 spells CASSLAGLRGETQYF. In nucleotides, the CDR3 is TGTGCCAGCAGCTTAGCGGGACTTAGAGGGGAGACCCAGTACTTC.

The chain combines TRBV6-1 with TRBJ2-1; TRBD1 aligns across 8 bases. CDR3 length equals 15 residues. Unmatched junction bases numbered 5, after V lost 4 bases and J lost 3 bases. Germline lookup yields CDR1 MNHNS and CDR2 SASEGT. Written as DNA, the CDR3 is TGTGCCAGCAGTGCCCGGACAGGGATCTACAATGAGCAGTTCTTC. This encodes CASSARTGIYNEQFF.

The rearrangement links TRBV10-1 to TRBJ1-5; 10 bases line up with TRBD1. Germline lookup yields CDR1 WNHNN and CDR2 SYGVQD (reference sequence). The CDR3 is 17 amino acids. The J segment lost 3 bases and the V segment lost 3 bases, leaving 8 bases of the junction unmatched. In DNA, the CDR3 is TGCGCCAGCAGTGACCGGACAGGGGGTCCCCTCAATCAGCCCCAGCATTTT. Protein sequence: CASSDRTGGPLNQPQHF.

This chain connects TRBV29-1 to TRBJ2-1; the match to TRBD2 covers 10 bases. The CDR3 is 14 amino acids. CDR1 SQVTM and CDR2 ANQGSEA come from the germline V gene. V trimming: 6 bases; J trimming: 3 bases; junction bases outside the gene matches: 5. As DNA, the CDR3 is TGCAGCGTAGTTAGCGGGGGGAGCTACAATGAGCAGTTCTTC. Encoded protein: CSVVSGGSYNEQFF.

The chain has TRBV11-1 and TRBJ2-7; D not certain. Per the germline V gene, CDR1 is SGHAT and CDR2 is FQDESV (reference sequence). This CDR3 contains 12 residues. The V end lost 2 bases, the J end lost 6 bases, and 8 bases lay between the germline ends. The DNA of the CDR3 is TGTGCCAGCAGCTTAAACATTGGCGAGCAGTACTTC. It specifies CASSLNIGEQYF.

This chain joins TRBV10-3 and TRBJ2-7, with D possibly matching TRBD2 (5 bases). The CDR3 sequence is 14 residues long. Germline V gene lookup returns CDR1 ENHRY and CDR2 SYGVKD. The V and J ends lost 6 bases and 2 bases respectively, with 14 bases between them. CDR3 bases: TGTGCCATCAGCCCCACAACCGGGACCTACGAGCAGTACTTC. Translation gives CAISPTTGTYEQYF.

As DNA, the CDR3 is TGTGCCATCAGTGCTAGCTTTGTCGACACTGAAGCTTTCTTT. Its protein product is CAISASFVDTEAFF. The rearrangement joins TRBV10-3 to TRBJ1-1; D call uncertain. Per germline, CDR1 ENHRY and CDR2 SYGVKD. The ends were cut back, 4 bases at V and 3 bases at J, with 12 bases in the middle. CDR3 length equals 14 residues.